This TCR beta chain derives from a study of cytomegalovirus exposure and HLA in healthy donors. Study conclusions and caveats: Cytomegalovirus association was listed for 164 TCR beta chains.

The germline V gene has CDR1 MNHEY and CDR2 SVGAGI. V was cut by 2 bases and J by 9 bases, with 17 bases left in between. The CDR3 length is 16 residues. The study ran its PCR with 60 Vbeta and 13 Jbeta primers. Repertoires were generated with immunoSEQ multiplex PCR, while TCRdb's copy carries only in-frame clones and drops some. The top ten clones hold roughly 1.5% of a sample with tens of thousands of clones, under 85% of them seen once. With regard to this clone: Antigen specificity is unknown.

V gene TRBV6-5 combines with J gene TRBJ1-6; weak D call: TRBD1 (6 bases). Input material: PBMCs. The origin of this receptor is a male donor in good health and CMV-seronegative. The CDR3 region is CASSYTPRGASSPLHF. The CDR3 DNA follows: TGTGCCAGCAGTTACACCCCCCGGGGGGCGAGTTCACCCCTCCACTTT.